Below are 18 T cell receptor beta chains sequenced from a single sample in a study of glioma-infiltrating T cells after dendritic cell vaccination listed by TCRdb under 2016. The time point tag for this specimen amounts to: after dendritic cell vaccination, including at tumor progression/relapse. Library preparation employed the immunoSEQ multiplex PCR assay. The table was pulled from immuneACCESS by TCRdb, which kept in-frame rearrangements only. Such tables lose some clones; where checked, under half of the loss comes from unresolved V genes, and the rest has no known cause. Present in this sample are tens of thousands of clones, around 86% of which were seen just once. The leading ten clones occupy approximately 2.2% of the sample. Sequences were derived from blood, sampled after dendritic cell vaccination. Receptor source: a human donor with glioblastoma.

The chain employs TRBV28 and TRBJ1-2; TRBD1 matches 8 bases. J was trimmed by 7 bases and V by 3 bases; bases with no gene match: 4. The CDR3 covers 13 residues. Germline V gene sequence: CDR1 MDHEN, CDR2 SYDVKM. The CDR3 loop is CASSFPRGPGYTF. Here the CDR3 DNA reads TGTGCCAGCAGTTTCCCCAGGGGGCCTGGCTACACCTTC.

The chain joins TRBV10-2 to TRBJ2-7; 9 bases are a match to TRBD1. V was clipped by 7 bases and J by 4 bases; unmatched bases: 5. Germline lookup yields CDR1 WSHSY and CDR2 SAAADI. The CDR3 sequence is 13 residues long. CDR3 amino acids: CASIGTGSYEQYF. The CDR3 DNA sequence: TGCGCCAGCATAGGGACAGGGTCTTACGAGCAGTACTTC.

The genes are TRBV6-1 and TRBJ2-2; possible D gene TRBD1, 6 bases. The CDR3 runs to 15 residues. Germline V gene data show CDR1 as MNHNS and CDR2 as SASEGT. V gave up 6 bases and J gave up 2 bases, with 13 bases separating them. The CDR3 nucleotides read TGTGCCAGCAGGACCCGGGACAAAAACACCGGGGAGCTGTTTTTT. Residues: CASRTRDKNTGELFF.

This chain uses TRBV5-1 with TRBJ1-2, with D unresolved. Trimming shortened V by 0 bases and J by 7 bases, and 22 bases separated the two germline ends. This CDR3 spans 17 amino acids. Germline V lookup: CDR1 SGHRS, CDR2 YFSETQ. The CDR3 region has the DNA TGCGCCAGCAGCTTGGAGTTTAGCGGGAATAGGGCGGCTGGCTACACCTTC. The encoded protein is CASSLEFSGNRAAGYTF.

J is TRBJ1-1 and V is TRBV6-1; no clear D gene. Germline values: CDR1 MNHNS, CDR2 SASEGT. Deletions cut 2 bases from V and 3 bases from J, with 31 bases between. This CDR3 is 21 amino acids long. CDR3 coding DNA: TGTGCCAGCAGTGAATGGGCCATACGGCTCTTCCTACCATCATCGGACACTGAAGCTTTCTTT. Its translation is CASSEWAIRLFLPSSDTEAFF.

The genes are TRBV11-3 and TRBJ1-2; no reliable D call. CDR1 is SGHNT, CDR2 YENEEA, per germline. This CDR3 is 14 amino acids long. Between the trimmed V and J ends, which lost 1 base and 7 bases, there was a span of 13 bases. CDR3 bases: TGTGCCAGCAGCTTAGCAGCTACCGCGGGTGGCTACACCTTC. Translating gives CASSLAATAGGYTF.

The genes are TRBV29-1 and TRBJ2-7, with no clear D. Deletions cut 4 bases from V and 0 bases from J, with 13 bases between. This CDR3 contains 14 residues. The germline CDR1 and CDR2 sequences are SQVTM and ANQGSEA. The CDR3: CSVVLLSSSYEQYF. CDR3 DNA: TGCAGCGTTGTCCTCCTTTCCAGCTCCTACGAGCAGTACTTC.

V is TRBV5-1 and J is TRBJ1-3, with no clear D. Germline V gene lookup returns CDR1 SGHRS and CDR2 YFSETQ. The germline V and J ends were trimmed by 5 bases and 0 bases, with 6 bases remaining between them. This CDR3 has 13 residues. CDR3 residues: CASSEGSGNTIYF. The CDR3 region has the DNA TGCGCCAGCAGTGAGGGCTCTGGAAACACCATATATTTT.

The chain couples TRBV5-1 to TRBJ2-5, with 8 bases matching TRBD1. Germline CDR1 reads SGHRS; CDR2 reads YFSETQ. There are 14 residues in the CDR3. Trimming removed 4 bases from V and 6 bases from J; junction bases left unmatched: 8. CDR3 amino acids: CASSVYRGEKTQYF. CDR3 nucleotide sequence: TGCGCCAGCAGCGTTTACAGGGGGGAGAAGACCCAGTACTTC. The variable domain in full, completed from reference TRBV5-1 and TRBJ2-5, reads KAGVTQTPRYLIKTRGQQVTLSCSPISGHRSVSWYQQTPGQGLQFLFEYFSETQRNKGNFPGRFSGRQFSNSRSEMNVSTLELGDSALYLCASSVYRGEKTQYFGPGTRLLVL.

V and J are TRBV7-9 and TRBJ2-5; 11 bases are shared with TRBD1. The trim removed 5 bases at V and 5 bases at J, leaving 7 bases unmatched. The CDR3 loop spans 15 amino acids. CDR1 SEHNR and CDR2 FQNEAQ come from the germline V gene (reference sequence). The CDR3 nucleotides read TGTGCCAGCAGCCCAGGACAGGGGGCTCGGGAGACCCAGTACTTC. Protein sequence: CASSPGQGARETQYF.

This rearrangement joins TRBV7-8 to TRBJ2-5; TRBD1 matches 7 bases. V trimming: 3 bases; J trimming: 3 bases; junction bases outside the gene matches: 1. The CDR3 is made up of 13 amino acids. CDR1 and CDR2 (germline): SGHVS, FQNEAQ. CDR3 sequence (DNA): TGTGCCAGCAGCTTGGACAGGAAAGAGACCCAGTACTTC. Protein: CASSLDRKETQYF.

The V and J genes are TRBV11-2 and TRBJ2-7; D possibly corresponds to TRBD1 (5 bases). CDR3 length: 15 amino acids. V lost 0 bases, J lost 8 bases, and 17 bases lay in between. Looked up from germline, CDR1 is SGHAT and CDR2 is FQNNGV. The CDR3 sequence: CASSLELDTLFKQYF. The CDR3 nucleotides read TGTGCCAGCAGCTTAGAACTGGACACTTTATTTAAGCAGTACTTC. Combining the CDR3 with reference TRBV11-2 and TRBJ2-7 gives the whole variable domain EAGVAQSPRYKIIEKRQSVAFWCNPISGHATLYWYQQILGQGPKLLIQFQNNGVVDDSQLPKDRFSAERLKGVDSTLKIQPAKLEDSAVYLCASSLELDTLFKQYFGPGTRLTVT.

This clone appeared once. The chain joins TRBV6-1 to TRBJ1-1; 9 nucleotides line up with TRBD1. Losses at the gene ends were 6 bases for V and 5 bases for J; bases not matched to a gene: 4. Germline V gene sequence: CDR1 MNHNS, CDR2 SASEGT. The CDR3 sequence is 13 residues long. CDR3 bases: TGTGCCAGCAGGGGAGACAGGGGGACTGAAGCTTTCTTT. Amino acids: CASRGDRGTEAFF.

The rearrangement joins TRBV7-9 to TRBJ1-1, with D possibly being TRBD1 (5 bases). This CDR3 contains 16 residues. The V gene's germline CDR1 is SEHNR and CDR2 FQNEAQ (reference sequence). The V end was cut by 4 bases, the J end by 0 bases, with 15 bases between. The CDR3 loop is CASSSTIDRLNTEAFF. The CDR3 nucleotides read TGTGCCAGCAGCTCTACGATTGACAGATTGAACACTGAAGCTTTCTTT.

This chain uses TRBV2 with TRBJ1-5; 7 nucleotides agree with TRBD1. V was clipped by 5 bases and J by 1 base; unmatched bases: 5. Germline V CDR1 and CDR2: SNHLY, FYNNEI. CDR3 length: 15 amino acids. The CDR3 reads CASSKPTGSNQPQHF. In nucleotides, the CDR3 is TGTGCCAGCAGTAAACCGACAGGGAGCAATCAGCCCCAGCATTTT.

Notes on this clone: This CDR3 is also generated by other DNA sequences in the sample. This chain joins TRBV4-2 and TRBJ2-7; no reliable D call. V was pared by 0 bases and J by 6 bases, with 3 bases between. This CDR3 is built from 11 residues. CDR1 LGHNA and CDR2 YNFKEQ come from the germline V gene. The CDR3 region is CASSQDFEQYF. In nucleotides, the CDR3 is TGTGCCAGCAGCCAAGACTTCGAGCAGTACTTC.

The chain joins TRBV7-2 to TRBJ1-5; D perhaps matches TRBD1 (5 bases). The CDR3 covers 15 residues. V lost 1 base and J 4 bases, leaving 11 bases between the germline ends. Germline V gene data show CDR1 as SGHTA and CDR2 as FQGNSA. The CDR3 here is CASSLGREGNQPQHF. The CDR3 region has the DNA TGTGCCAGCAGCTTAGGCAGGGAGGGTAATCAGCCCCAGCATTTT.

The rearrangement links TRBV4-1 to TRBJ2-1, with 9 bases fitting TRBD2. Germline assignment: CDR1 MGHRA and CDR2 YSYEKL. The CDR3 is 16 amino acids. V gave up 0 bases and J gave up 8 bases; unmatched junction bases: 8. CDR3 bases: TGCGCCAGCAGCCAAGAGGGTAGCGGGAGTATCCATGAGCAGTTCTTC. As protein: CASSQEGSGSIHEQFF.